What follows are 25 T cell receptor beta chains derived from one specimen sequenced in a study of blood T cell repertoires in COVID-19. TCRdb keeps only in-frame clones here, not all; method: immunoSEQ multiplex PCR. The repertoire has roughly 360,000 clones, 88% of them found once; the top ten carry over 0.9%. Input material: PBMCs or T cells enriched from blood (not recorded which). Source of these receptors: a woman aged 25 to 45 with acute COVID-19.

The J gene is TRBJ2-2, the V gene TRBV10-3; 8 nucleotides agree with TRBD2. The V gene end was trimmed by 6 bases and the J gene end by 6 bases; junction bases not matched to a gene: 0. The V gene's germline CDR1 is ENHRY and CDR2 SYGVKD. The CDR3 is made up of 12 amino acids. CDR3 protein: CAISGRAGELFF. CDR3 DNA: TGTGCCATCAGCGGGAGGGCCGGGGAGCTGTTTTTT.

The rearrangement links TRBV18 to TRBJ1-1; weak D call: TRBD1 (5 bases). CDR3 length: 13 residues. Looked up from germline, CDR1 is KGHSH and CDR2 is LQKENI. Trimming removed 3 bases at V and 7 bases at J, with 12 bases between. Here the CDR3 reads CASSPFPGDEAFF. The CDR3 DNA reads as TGTGCCAGCTCACCGTTTCCGGGGGATGAAGCTTTCTTT.

CDR3 DNA sequence: TGTGCCAGCAGCCCACAAACAGTAGCGTATGGCTACACCTTC. This gives the protein CASSPQTVAYGYTF. V is TRBV13 and J is TRBJ1-2; D unclear. V dropped 5 bases and J dropped 5 bases, with 15 bases sitting between them. CDR1 and CDR2 from the germline V gene are PRHDT and FYEKMQ (reference sequence). The CDR3 is made up of 14 amino acids. The full variable domain, completed using reference TRBV13 and TRBJ1-2, is AAGVIQSPRHLIKEKRETATLKCYPIPRHDTVYWYQQGPGQDPQFLISFYEKMQSDKGSIPDRFSAQQFSDYHSELNMSSLELGDSALYFCASSPQTVAYGYTFGSGTRLTVV.

This chain connects TRBV30 to TRBJ2-2; the match to TRBD2 covers 9 bases. CDR1 and CDR2 from the germline V gene are GTSNPN and SVGIG (reference sequence). CDR3 length: 18 residues. With 0 bases clipped from V and 2 bases from J, the junction kept 10 bases outside the gene matches. CDR3 DNA sequence: TGTGCCTGGAGTGTATTGAGTAGCGGGGGACCCAACACCGGGGAGCTGTTTTTT. It is translated as CAWSVLSSGGPNTGELFF.

This rearrangement joins TRBV15 to TRBJ1-3, with D maybe TRBD1 (6 bases). In germline, CDR1 is LNHNV, CDR2 YYDKDF (reference sequence). V shed 2 bases and J shed 1 base, with 12 bases lying between them. The CDR3 covers 16 residues. CDR3 coding DNA: TGTGCCACCAGCAGACCCCGGGACACATCTGGAAACACCATATATTTT. This gives the protein CATSRPRDTSGNTIYF.

This chain's CDR3 is CATSDSRGKTNEKLFF. As DNA, the CDR3 is TGTGCCACCAGTGATTCCAGGGGGAAGACTAATGAAAAACTGTTTTTT. V gene TRBV24-1 combines with J gene TRBJ1-4, with 7 bases fitting TRBD1. The ends lost 2 bases at V and 2 bases at J; junction bases unmatched: 4. This CDR3 spans 16 amino acids. Germline V gives CDR1 KGHDR, CDR2 SFDVKD.

V gene TRBV27 combines with J gene TRBJ2-7, with 10 nucleotides matching TRBD1. The CDR3 contains 16 residues. CDR1 is MNHEY and CDR2 is SMNVEV in the germline V gene (reference sequence). Unmatched junction bases numbered 4, after V lost 0 bases and J lost 2 bases. CDR3 in amino acids: CASSLSRTGGAYEQYF. The CDR3 region has the DNA TGTGCCAGCAGTTTATCCCGGACAGGGGGGGCCTACGAGCAGTACTTC.

The sample holds one count of this clone. J is TRBJ2-7 and V is TRBV9; perhaps TRBD2 as D (5 bases). Germline V lookup: CDR1 SGDLS, CDR2 YYNGEE. Trimming removed 3 bases at V and 3 bases at J, with 13 bases between. The CDR3 length is 14 residues. In DNA, the CDR3 is TGTGCCAGCAGCGCGCCTTCCCGGGGCTACGAGCAGTACTTC. The encoded protein is CASSAPSRGYEQYF.

The CDR3 DNA reads TGTGCCAGCAGTTTTGATAGGACCCCCGGGGAACTGTTTTTT. Residues: CASSFDRTPGELFF. This chain joins TRBV27 and TRBJ1-4; no reliable D call. This CDR3 comprises 14 residues. Deletions cut 3 bases from V and 12 bases from J, with 17 bases between. The germline V gene has CDR1 MNHEY and CDR2 SMNVEV (reference sequence).

The DNA for the CDR3 is TGTGCCAGCAGCTTAGGAACAAATACGCAGTATTTT. It specifies CASSLGTNTQYF. The rearrangement joins TRBV7-9 to TRBJ2-3; D remains ambiguous. V lost 1 base and J 7 bases, leaving 6 bases between the germline ends. This CDR3 region has 12 residues. The germline gives CDR1 SEHNR, CDR2 FQNEAQ (reference sequence).

The V gene is TRBV19, the J gene TRBJ2-1; TRBD2 matches at 8 bases. The CDR3 length is 16 residues. The germline V gene encodes CDR1 LNHDA and CDR2 SQIVND (reference sequence). Trimming removed 2 bases from V and 3 bases from J; junction bases left unmatched: 6. In DNA, the CDR3 is TGTGCCAGTAGTATAAGGGGACTAGGGCACTACAATGAGCAGTTCTTC. This sequence encodes CASSIRGLGHYNEQFF.

The chain joins TRBV7-3 to TRBJ1-6; no clear D gene. The V and J ends lost 5 bases and 5 bases respectively, with 19 bases between them. This CDR3 has 17 amino acids. Germline-derived CDR1 and CDR2 are SGHTA and FQGTGA. The DNA for the CDR3 is TGTGCCAGCAGCCCCCCCAAGGCCTGGGAGAATAATTCACCCCTCCACTTT. Its protein product is CASSPPKAWENNSPLHF.

The chain is built from TRBV7-9 and TRBJ1-2; D ambiguous. Looked up from germline, CDR1 is SEHNR and CDR2 is FQNEAQ (reference sequence). The CDR3 extends over 14 amino acids. V was clipped by 1 base and J by 2 bases, with 8 bases between them. Here the CDR3 DNA reads TGTGCCAGCAGCTTAGAAAGCGGAAACTATGGCTACACCTTC. Its translation: CASSLESGNYGYTF.

The chain carries TRBV6-4 and TRBJ2-3, with TRBD2 identical over 14 bases. V gave up 6 bases and J gave up 5 bases; unmatched junction bases: 4. The CDR3 contains 15 residues. The germline CDR1 and CDR2 sequences are MRHNA and SNTAGT. CDR3: CASSGTSGGQDTQYF. In DNA form, the CDR3 reads TGTGCCAGCAGCGGGACTAGCGGGGGACAAGATACGCAGTATTTT.

The gene calls are TRBV30 and TRBJ1-3; TRBD1 might be the D (5 bases). Trimming took off 2 bases at V and 2 bases at J, with 7 bases between the two ends. Germline V CDR1 and CDR2: GTSNPN, SVGIG (reference sequence). The CDR3 is made up of 13 amino acids. The chain's CDR3 is CAWSQGPGNTIYF. For the CDR3, the DNA is TGTGCCTGGAGTCAGGGTCCTGGAAACACCATATATTTT.

This clone is a singleton in its sample. The chain recombines TRBV30 with TRBJ1-6, with D perhaps matching TRBD1 (6 bases). There are 14 residues in the CDR3. With 2 bases removed from V and 4 bases from J, the gap between germline ends came to 9 bases. In germline, CDR1 is GTSNPN, CDR2 SVGIG (reference sequence). The CDR3, as DNA: TGTGCCTGGAGTCACGGGACATATAATTCACCCCTCCACTTT. Translating gives CAWSHGTYNSPLHF.

This sequence joins TRBV6-1 and TRBJ1-5; no definite D call. V dropped 1 base and J dropped 2 bases, with 9 bases sitting between them. The CDR3 consists of 15 residues. CDR1 and CDR2 (germline): MNHNS, SASEGT. In nucleotides, the CDR3 is TGTGCCAGCAGTGAAGGGACTCGGGGCAATCAGCCCCAGCATTTT. Its protein is CASSEGTRGNQPQHF.

The chain uses TRBV7-9 and TRBJ2-3, with 9 bases identical to TRBD2. V lost 4 bases, J lost 2 bases, and 7 bases stayed unmatched. Germline CDR1 SEHNR, CDR2 FQNEAQ (reference sequence). This CDR3 contains 16 residues. In nucleotides, the CDR3 is TGTGCCAGCAGCTCGCTAGCGGGGACATTCACAGATACGCAGTATTTT. Translated, it gives CASSSLAGTFTDTQYF.

The chain has TRBV19 and TRBJ2-3, with TRBD2 matching 9 bases. The CDR3 runs 15 residues. CDR1 is LNHDA and CDR2 is SQIVND in the germline V gene (reference sequence). With 5 bases clipped from V and 4 bases from J, the junction kept 7 bases outside the gene matches. CDR3 in DNA: TGTGCCAGTAGTCCGACTAGCGGAGTGCCAGATACGCAGTATTTT. Translating it yields CASSPTSGVPDTQYF.

This chain joins TRBV24-1 and TRBJ1-4; 8 bases match TRBD1. CDR1 KGHDR and CDR2 SFDVKD come from the germline V gene. This CDR3 spans 16 amino acids. Trimming at V came to 6 bases and at J to 2 bases, leaving 7 bases not matched to a gene. This chain's CDR3 is CATSNGQGATNEKLFF. As DNA, the CDR3 is TGTGCCACCAGTAATGGACAGGGAGCGACTAATGAAAAACTGTTTTTT.

The chain recombines TRBV11-1 with TRBJ2-1; maybe TRBD1 (6 bases). This CDR3 region has 14 residues. The germline gives CDR1 SGHAT, CDR2 FQDESV (reference sequence). V dropped 0 bases and J dropped 11 bases, with 14 bases sitting between them. The CDR3: CASSLAGQGWKQFF. The CDR3 DNA reads as TGTGCCAGCAGCTTAGCGGGCCAGGGGTGGAAGCAGTTCTTC.

CDR3 sequence (DNA): TGTGCCAGCAGCCAAGATCTCGAACTTCTTAACACTGAAGCTTTCTTT. Amino acid sequence: CASSQDLELLNTEAFF. The rearrangement links TRBV4-2 to TRBJ1-1; D gene unclear. The CDR3 totals 16 residues. Between the trimmed V and J ends, which lost 0 bases and 2 bases, there was a span of 13 bases. Germline V gives CDR1 LGHNA, CDR2 YNFKEQ.

The chain combines TRBV7-9 with TRBJ1-1; D possibly corresponds to TRBD1 (5 bases). The CDR3 contains 12 residues. Germline V gene lookup returns CDR1 SEHNR and CDR2 FQNEAQ (reference sequence). The germline V and J ends were trimmed by 2 bases and 7 bases, with 8 bases remaining between them. The CDR3 region is CASSLSGGEAFF. CDR3 DNA sequence: TGTGCCAGCAGCTTATCGGGGGGTGAAGCTTTCTTT.

The chain has TRBV28 and TRBJ1-1; D not resolved. This CDR3 is 13 amino acids long. V was pared by 9 bases and J by 4 bases, with 15 bases between. In germline, CDR1 is MDHEN, CDR2 SYDVKM. This chain's CDR3 is CASPRPGGTEAFF. The DNA of the CDR3 is TGTGCCAGTCCCCGACCGGGAGGCACTGAAGCTTTCTTT.

This sequence joins TRBV28 and TRBJ1-2; 11 nucleotides match TRBD1. Looked up from germline, CDR1 is MDHEN and CDR2 is SYDVKM. CDR3 size: 14 residues. Trimming took 6 bases from V and 7 from J; bases not matched to a gene: 7. The CDR3 loop is CASRKTGTGGGYTF. Here the CDR3 DNA reads TGTGCCAGCAGGAAGACAGGGACAGGGGGTGGCTACACCTTC.